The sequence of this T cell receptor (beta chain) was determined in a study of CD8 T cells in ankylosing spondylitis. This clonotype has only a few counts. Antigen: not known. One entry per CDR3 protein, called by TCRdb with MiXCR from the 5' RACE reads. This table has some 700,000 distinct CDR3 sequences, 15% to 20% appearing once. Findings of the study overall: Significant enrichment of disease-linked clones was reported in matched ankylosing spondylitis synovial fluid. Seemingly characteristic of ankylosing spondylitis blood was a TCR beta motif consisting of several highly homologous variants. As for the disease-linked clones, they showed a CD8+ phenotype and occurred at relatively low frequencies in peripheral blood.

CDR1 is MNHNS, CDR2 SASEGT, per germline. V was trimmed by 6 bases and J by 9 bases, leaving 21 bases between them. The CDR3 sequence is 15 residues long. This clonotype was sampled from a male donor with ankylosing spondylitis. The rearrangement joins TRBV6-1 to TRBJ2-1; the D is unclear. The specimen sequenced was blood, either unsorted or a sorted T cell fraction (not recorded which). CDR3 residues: CASSPQPTKPTEQFF. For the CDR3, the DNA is TGTGCCAGCAGCCCCCAGCCCACTAAACCTACTGAGCAGTTCTTC.